Sequencing of this T cell receptor beta chain was carried out in a study of shared clonotypes between healthy human individuals. About this clone: At the DNA level, this CDR3 is encoded by other sequences in the same sample as well.

Sorted-subset replicate PCRs used about 200 ng of genomic DNA. This amount corresponded to 25,000 to 30,000 T cell genomes. Libraries were prepared by immunoSEQ multiplex PCR; TCRdb keeps only in-frame clonotypes and omits some of them. The sample holds approximately 1.5 million clones, just under 99% seen once. The CDR3 runs to 14 residues. After removal of 6 bases from V and 4 bases from J, the junction contained 7 bases not matched to a gene. From germline, CDR1 is MNHEY and CDR2 SVGAGI. V is TRBV6-5 and J is TRBJ2-7, with 9 bases matching TRBD1. This clonotype originated in a man aged 25 to 40 in good health. The specimen was naive CD4+ T cells sorted from blood. The subset denotes: CD45RA+ positively selected. The CDR3 spells CASRSPGQGYEQYF. CDR3 nucleotides: TGTGCCAGCAGGTCGCCGGGACAGGGTTACGAGCAGTACTTC.